These 32 T cell receptor beta chains came from one sample sequenced in a study of memory CD4+ T cells and cytomegalovirus serostatus. Single viable CD3+CD4+CD8-CD45RO+ cells were sorted as the memory CD4+ T cells. The table came from immunoSEQ multiplex PCR; TCRdb's copy has only in-frame clones and leaves some out. The top ten clones hold approximately 0.6% of a sample with about 50,000 clones, around four fifths of them seen once. The sequenced material came from memory CD4+ T cells from blood. All receptors come from an adult in good health and CMV-seronegative.

The V and J genes are TRBV6-6 and TRBJ1-3, with TRBD1 matching 9 bases. CDR1 and CDR2 (germline): MNHNY, SVGAGI (reference sequence). The CDR3 contains 14 residues. V lost 2 bases to trimming and J lost 5 bases; unmatched junction nucleotides: 1. This CDR3 reads CASSYGQGRNTIYF. CDR3 nucleotide sequence: TGTGCCAGCAGTTACGGACAGGGGCGAAACACCATATATTTT.

In this sample, this clone turned up a few times. Other nucleotide sequences from this sample produce the same CDR3. V and J are TRBV19 and TRBJ1-5; D may be TRBD1 (5 bases). This CDR3 comprises 14 residues. Trimming stripped 5 bases from V and 2 bases from J, with 10 bases between. Germline V gives CDR1 LNHDA, CDR2 SQIVND (reference sequence). CDR3 in DNA: TGTGCCAGTAGTCCCCAGGGTGGCAATCAGCCCCAGCATTTT. Amino acids: CASSPQGGNQPQHF.

The CDR3 DNA sequence: TGTGCCAGCAGCGTATCCGGTTCTAGGGGTAATGAAAAACTGTTTTTT. Its protein product is CASSVSGSRGNEKLFF. The V gene is TRBV9, the J gene TRBJ1-4; maybe TRBD1 (5 bases). The V gene lost 1 base and the J gene lost 4 bases, with 14 bases spanning the gap. This CDR3 comprises 16 residues. CDR1 and CDR2 from the germline V gene are SGDLS and YYNGEE. Combining the CDR3 with reference TRBV9 and TRBJ1-4 gives the whole variable domain DSGVTQTPKHLITATGQRVTLRCSPRSGDLSVYWYQQSLDQGLQFLIQYYNGEERAKGNILERFSAQQFPDLHSELNLSSLELGDSALYFCASSVSGSRGNEKLFFGSGTQLSVL.

This chain joins TRBV4-1 and TRBJ2-5; no clear D gene. V gave up 0 bases and J gave up 6 bases, with 8 bases separating them. This CDR3 has 13 amino acids. Germline CDR1 MGHRA, CDR2 YSYEKL. This CDR3 reads CASSQDYIQTQYF. CDR3 DNA: TGCGCCAGCAGCCAAGATTATATCCAGACCCAGTACTTC.

The chain joins TRBV7-3 to TRBJ2-1; 9 nucleotides agree with TRBD1. Germline lookup yields CDR1 SGHTA and CDR2 FQGTGA. V lost 4 bases and J lost 4; bases outside the gene matches: 5. CDR3 length: 15 amino acids. The CDR3 loop is CASSYVGQGYNEQFF. The CDR3 DNA sequence: TGTGCCAGCAGCTACGTGGGACAGGGATACAATGAGCAGTTCTTC.

This chain links TRBV27 with TRBJ1-1; 11 positions agree with TRBD1. The CDR3 contains 19 residues. Germline V gives CDR1 MNHEY, CDR2 SMNVEV (reference sequence). Germline trimming cut 5 bases from V and 6 bases from J; bases unmatched to any gene: 20. The CDR3 DNA is TGTGCCAGCAGTCAATTAATAGCTACCGGGACAGGGGGTATAGCTGAAGCTTTCTTT. Translated: CASSQLIATGTGGIAEAFF.

The genes are TRBV5-4 and TRBJ1-1; TRBD1 agrees at 10 bases. The CDR3 contains 16 residues. V shed 7 bases, J shed 1 base, and the junction held 10 bases outside the gene matches. From germline, CDR1 is SGHNT and CDR2 YYREEE (reference sequence). The CDR3 DNA is TGTGCCAGCGGTCGGGACAGGGGAGGTACGAACACTGAAGCTTTCTTT. Amino acids: CASGRDRGGTNTEAFF.

The genes are TRBV14 and TRBJ1-2; 8 nucleotides match TRBD1. The CDR3 runs 22 residues. Germline V lookup: CDR1 SGHDN, CDR2 FVKESK. The V and J ends lost 1 base and 3 bases, in that order; junction bases with no gene match: 25. In nucleotides, the CDR3 is TGTGCCAGCAGCCAAGGGAGCATACGACAGGGGTTTATTCAGCAGCGAGACTATGGCTACACCTTC. Its protein product is CASSQGSIRQGFIQQRDYGYTF.

This clone appeared a few times. The gene calls are TRBV29-1 and TRBJ1-2; TRBD1 matches at 9 bases. The V gene end was trimmed by 6 bases and the J gene end by 0 bases; junction bases not matched to a gene: 8. This CDR3 comprises 15 residues. Germline V gene data show CDR1 as SQVTM and CDR2 as ANQGSEA. The CDR3 here is CSVPGTGSSNYGYTF. CDR3 bases: TGCAGCGTCCCCGGGACAGGGTCCTCTAACTATGGCTACACCTTC.

The sample holds one count of this clone. This sequence joins TRBV18 and TRBJ1-3; D possibly corresponds to TRBD1 (5 bases). Germline V gives CDR1 KGHSH, CDR2 LQKENI. The CDR3 covers 15 residues. Between the trimmed V and J ends, which lost 2 bases and 3 bases, there was a span of 11 bases. The CDR3, as DNA: TGTGCCAGCTCACCATTATCAGGGTTTGGAAACACCATATATTTT. This encodes CASSPLSGFGNTIYF.

Judged by abundance, this clone is medium-sized. This chain joins TRBV19 and TRBJ1-4, with no clear D. Trimming stripped 10 bases from V and 0 bases from J, with 18 bases between. Looked up from germline, CDR1 is LNHDA and CDR2 is SQIVND (reference sequence). The CDR3 is made up of 16 amino acids. The CDR3 DNA sequence: TGTGCCACTAGAGAGGAGGGTAGCGCAACTAATGAAAAACTGTTTTTT. It codes for CATREEGSATNEKLFF.

The chain couples TRBV5-6 to TRBJ2-5; 11 bases fit TRBD2. Germline V gene lookup returns CDR1 SGHDT and CDR2 YYEEEE. J gave up 1 base and V 1 base, and 9 bases lay outside the gene matches. The length of the CDR3 is 18 residues. CDR3 loop: CASSLWASGGKTQETQYF. The CDR3 DNA sequence: TGTGCCAGCAGCTTGTGGGCTAGCGGGGGGAAAACCCAAGAGACCCAGTACTTC.

The chain carries TRBV5-1 and TRBJ1-4, with unresolved D. The CDR3 spans 16 residues. Trimming removed 0 bases at V and 6 bases at J, with 15 bases between. Germline CDR1 reads SGHRS; CDR2 reads YFSETQ. The CDR3 region is CASSLGLLGKDEKLFF. DNA of the CDR3: TGCGCCAGCAGCTTGGGGTTGTTAGGAAAGGATGAAAAACTGTTTTTT.

By proportion, this clone is medium-sized. The chain's CDR3 is CATSVFQRGGGDTQYF. CDR3 coding DNA: TGTGCCACCAGCGTTTTTCAGCGGGGGGGCGGGGATACGCAGTATTTT. The chain employs TRBV15 and TRBJ2-3, with 10 bases lining up with TRBD2. Germline trimming cut 5 bases from V and 6 bases from J; bases unmatched to any gene: 11. The CDR3 length is 16 residues. Germline CDR1 reads LNHNV; CDR2 reads YYDKDF (reference sequence).

For this clone: The sample contains more than one DNA sequence encoding this CDR3. The gene calls are TRBV7-3 and TRBJ1-1; a possible D gene is TRBD1 (5 bases). V lost 5 bases, J lost 1 base, and 11 bases lay in between. Germline CDR1 and CDR2: SGHTA and FQGTGA. The CDR3 sequence is 14 residues long. For the CDR3, the DNA is TGTGCCAGCAGCCTCGGGACGGAGAACACTGAAGCTTTCTTT. Translation: CASSLGTENTEAFF.

In nucleotides, the CDR3 is TGTGCCAGCAGCTTATCGACAGGGGATGTGGCTTTCTTT. Protein: CASSLSTGDVAFF. The rearrangement uses TRBV7-3 and TRBJ1-1; TRBD1 matches 8 bases. V dropped 2 bases and J dropped 11; count of bases not matched to a gene: 7. Germline V CDR1 and CDR2: SGHTA, FQGTGA. This CDR3 contains 13 residues. The variable domain in full, completed from reference TRBV7-3 and TRBJ1-1, reads GAGVSQTPSNKVTEKGKYVELRCDPISGHTALYWYRQSLGQGPEFLIYFQGTGAADDSGLPNDRFFAVRPEGSVSTLKIQRTERGDSAVYLCASSLSTGDVAFFGQGTRLTVV.

This sequence joins TRBV7-2 and TRBJ1-3; tentatively, D is TRBD1 (6 bases). The CDR3 length is 15 residues. V was clipped by 6 bases and J by 0 bases, with 12 bases between them. Germline loops: CDR1 SGHTA, CDR2 FQGNSA. The CDR3 here is CASSLWTVSGNTIYF. CDR3 in DNA: TGTGCCAGCAGTCTGTGGACAGTCTCTGGAAACACCATATATTTT.

The chain uses TRBV5-1 and TRBJ2-2, with D unresolved. This CDR3 is 14 amino acids long. Germline CDR1 SGHRS, CDR2 YFSETQ. The V end lost 0 bases, the J end lost 4 bases, and 7 bases lay between the germline ends. The CDR3 spells CASSLDPTTGELFF. CDR3 coding DNA: TGCGCCAGCAGCTTGGACCCAACCACCGGGGAGCTGTTTTTT. The full variable domain, completed using reference TRBV5-1 and TRBJ2-2, is KAGVTQTPRYLIKTRGQQVTLSCSPISGHRSVSWYQQTPGQGLQFLFEYFSETQRNKGNFPGRFSGRQFSNSRSEMNVSTLELGDSALYLCASSLDPTTGELFFGEGSRLTVL.

The V and J genes are TRBV28 and TRBJ1-2, with unresolved D. This CDR3 is built from 13 residues. Looked up from germline, CDR1 is MDHEN and CDR2 is SYDVKM. Trimming removed 11 bases at V and 3 bases at J, with 16 bases between. The CDR3 reads CAATVGGYYGYTF. In DNA form, the CDR3 reads TGTGCCGCAACCGTCGGCGGTTACTATGGCTACACCTTC.

This rearrangement joins TRBV7-8 to TRBJ1-6; D is ambiguous. Trimming left V 4 bases short and J 7 bases short, with 17 bases between. Germline V CDR1 and CDR2: SGHVS, FQNEAQ. The CDR3 covers 16 residues. CDR3 sequence: CASSSPSGLLNSPLHF. The CDR3 DNA is TGTGCCAGCAGCTCACCAAGCGGGCTATTGAATTCACCCCTCCACTTT. Filled out from reference TRBV7-8 and TRBJ1-6, the complete variable domain reads GAGVSQSPRYKVAKRGQDVALRCDPISGHVSLFWYQQALGQGPEFLTYFQNEAQLDKSGLPSDRFFAERPEGSVSTLKIQRTQQEDSAVYLCASSSPSGLLNSPLHFGNGTRLTVT.

The chain is built from TRBV19 and TRBJ2-7; 12 positions agree with TRBD1. The germline V gene has CDR1 LNHDA and CDR2 SQIVND (reference sequence). V lost 9 bases to trimming and J lost 7 bases; unmatched junction nucleotides: 13. The length of the CDR3 is 15 residues. CDR3: CASSFPGQGAFEQYF. In DNA, the CDR3 is TGTGCCAGCTCCTTCCCGGGACAGGGGGCGTTTGAGCAGTACTTC.

The gene calls are TRBV5-1 and TRBJ2-5; 9 bases align to TRBD2. Germline CDR1 reads SGHRS; CDR2 reads YFSETQ. The V and J ends lost 1 base and 4 bases, in that order; junction bases with no gene match: 2. CDR3 length: 14 amino acids. CDR3 protein: CASSLQLAGETQYF. DNA of the CDR3: TGCGCCAGCAGCTTGCAACTAGCGGGAGAGACCCAGTACTTC.

DNA of the CDR3: TGCGCCAGCAGTTCCGGGACAGGGGGCGACGGCTACACCTTC. It codes for CASSSGTGGDGYTF. V usage is TRBV5-1 and J usage is TRBJ1-2; TRBD1 matches at 12 bases. CDR3 length: 14 residues. The V segment lost 5 bases and the J segment 8 bases; nucleotides outside the gene matches: 7. Germline V gene lookup returns CDR1 SGHRS and CDR2 YFSETQ.

The genes are TRBV19 and TRBJ1-1, with 8 bases that match TRBD1. Germline lookup yields CDR1 LNHDA and CDR2 SQIVND (reference sequence). The J segment lost 1 base and the V segment lost 2 bases, leaving 3 bases of the junction unmatched. The CDR3 contains 15 residues. The CDR3: CASSIIGTGNTEAFF. The CDR3 DNA follows: TGTGCCAGTAGTATAATCGGGACAGGGAACACTGAAGCTTTCTTT.

J is TRBJ1-1 and V is TRBV30; 8 nucleotides align to TRBD1. Unmatched junction bases numbered 9, after V lost 2 bases and J lost 1 base. The CDR3 is 16 residues long. Germline V gives CDR1 GTSNPN, CDR2 SVGIG (reference sequence). The CDR3 DNA sequence: TGTGCCTGGAGTCGTGTCGGACAGGGTCAGAACACTGAAGCTTTCTTT. Translating it yields CAWSRVGQGQNTEAFF.

This clone was seen only a few times. This rearrangement joins TRBV5-5 to TRBJ1-1, with unresolved D. The CDR3 totals 16 residues. Trimming removed 3 bases at V and 1 base at J, with 16 bases between. CDR1 and CDR2 from the germline V gene are SGHKS and YYEKEE (reference sequence). The CDR3 loop reads CASSSERETKNTEAFF. DNA for the CDR3: TGTGCCAGCAGCTCTGAAAGGGAGACGAAGAACACTGAAGCTTTCTTT. The full variable domain, rest sourced from reference TRBV5-5 and TRBJ1-1, is DAGVTQSPTHLIKTRGQQVTLRCSPISGHKSVSWYQQVLGQGPQFIFQYYEKEERGRGNFPDRFSARQFPNYSSELNVNALLLGDSALYLCASSSERETKNTEAFFGQGTRLTVV.

The V call is TRBV6-6, the J call TRBJ2-5, with 7 bases identical to TRBD2. The J segment lost 2 bases and the V segment lost 4 bases, leaving 1 base of the junction unmatched. The germline gives CDR1 MNHNY, CDR2 SVGAGI (reference sequence). CDR3 length: 13 amino acids. The CDR3 protein is CASSWTSQETQYF. As DNA, the CDR3 is TGTGCCAGCAGTTGGACTAGTCAAGAGACCCAGTACTTC.

The V and J genes are TRBV14 and TRBJ1-1, with a weak D call TRBD1 (5 bases). This CDR3 region has 14 residues. Germline V gene lookup returns CDR1 SGHDN and CDR2 FVKESK. Trimming shortened V by 4 bases and J by 6 bases, and 15 bases separated the two germline ends. The CDR3 loop is CASSLTAGKAEAFF. For the CDR3, the DNA is TGTGCCAGCAGCCTAACTGCAGGGAAGGCTGAAGCTTTCTTT.

The chain carries TRBV18 and TRBJ2-7, with 9 bases that match TRBD1. This CDR3 is 15 amino acids long. Germline CDR1 is KGHSH and CDR2 is LQKENI. Trimming took 4 bases from V and 5 from J; bases not matched to a gene: 9. Written as DNA, the CDR3 is TGTGCCAGCTCACTCAAGACAGGGGGTCAGAACGAGCAGTACTTC. Protein product: CASSLKTGGQNEQYF.

The V and J genes are TRBV4-1 and TRBJ2-2, with D tentatively TRBD1 (5 bases). Per the germline V gene, CDR1 is MGHRA and CDR2 is YSYEKL. V was shortened by 5 bases and J by 2 bases, with 12 bases between the two germline ends. CDR3 length equals 15 residues. This CDR3 is CASSRTGDNTGELFF. The CDR3 nucleotides read TGCGCCAGCAGCAGAACAGGCGACAACACCGGGGAGCTGTTTTTT.

J is TRBJ2-5 and V is TRBV6-5; tentative D call: TRBD1 (8 bases). Deletions cut 6 bases from V and 5 bases from J, with 13 bases between. Germline values: CDR1 MNHEY, CDR2 SVGAGI. The CDR3 consists of 13 residues. The CDR3 nucleotides are TGTGCCAGCAGCTACAGGGGGGGGGAGACCCAGTACTTC. Amino acids: CASSYRGGETQYF.

The rearrangement joins TRBV11-2 to TRBJ2-1, with D maybe TRBD1 (6 bases). Germline V gives CDR1 SGHAT, CDR2 FQNNGV. With 2 bases removed from V and 13 bases from J, the gap between germline ends came to 12 bases. CDR3 length: 12 amino acids. The CDR3 DNA reads as TGTGCCAGCAGCTTATTGTCAGGGGTCCAGTTCTTC. Protein sequence: CASSLLSGVQFF.